One sample yielded the 10 T cell receptor beta chains listed below, sequenced in a study of T cell responses to AZD1222 COVID-19 vaccine. Using immunoSEQ multiplex PCR, the repertoire was profiled, and TCRdb retains in-frame clones only, with some absent. Of 90,000 to 110,000 clones in the sample, 70% to 90% were seen once. Specimen: peripheral blood, collected on day 0 of AZD1222 vaccination. The receptor set was obtained from an adult in good health.

The rearrangement links TRBV19 to TRBJ2-1; 12 nucleotides match TRBD2. The germline V gene has CDR1 LNHDA and CDR2 SQIVND (reference sequence). The CDR3 totals 16 residues. Trimming at V came to 6 bases and at J to 9 bases, leaving 12 bases not matched to a gene. CDR3 in amino acids: CASSRGGTSGSLEQFF. Here the CDR3 DNA reads TGTGCCAGTAGCCGGGGGGGGACTAGCGGGTCTCTTGAGCAGTTCTTC.

V gene TRBV18 combines with J gene TRBJ2-3; D remains unclear. CDR1 and CDR2 from the germline V gene are KGHSH and LQKENI. The CDR3 consists of 15 residues. The ends were cut back, 0 bases at V and 3 bases at J, with 10 bases in the middle. The CDR3 DNA is TGTGCCAGCTCACCACCCCACAGTAGTACAGATACGCAGTATTTT. Translation gives CASSPPHSSTDTQYF.

V is TRBV28 and J is TRBJ2-7; TRBD2 matches at 7 bases. With V trimmed by 3 bases and J by 2 bases, 4 bases remained unmatched. This CDR3 has 14 residues. Germline loops: CDR1 MDHEN, CDR2 SYDVKM. As DNA, the CDR3 is TGTGCCAGCAGTTTCTTGCGGGGGACCTACGAGCAGTACTTC. Amino acid sequence: CASSFLRGTYEQYF.

CDR3 nucleotide sequence: TGTGCCAGCAACAGACATGGGGGTAGCAATGAGCAGTTCTTC. Translation: CASNRHGGSNEQFF. The chain uses TRBV6-5 and TRBJ2-1, with D possibly being TRBD1 or TRBD2 (5 bases each). CDR3 size: 14 residues. V shed 7 bases and J shed 6 bases, with 16 bases lying between them. Per germline, CDR1 MNHEY and CDR2 SVGAGI.

This chain connects TRBV6-5 to TRBJ1-2; no firm D call. The ends were cut back, 0 bases at V and 4 bases at J, with 12 bases in the middle. Germline assignment: CDR1 MNHEY and CDR2 SVGAGI. The CDR3 loop spans 15 amino acids. CDR3 coding DNA: TGTGCCAGCAGTTACTCTAGCAGGAACGGCTATGGCTACACCTTC. Translation gives CASSYSSRNGYGYTF.

V gene TRBV11-2 combines with J gene TRBJ2-5, with 8 bases identical to TRBD2. The germline V gene encodes CDR1 SGHAT and CDR2 FQNNGV. This CDR3 contains 15 residues. V shed 4 bases, J shed 10 bases, and the junction held 14 bases outside the gene matches. The CDR3 spells CASSSPGRPREDQYF. DNA of the CDR3: TGTGCCAGCAGCTCCCCGGGACGGCCGCGGGAGGACCAGTACTTC.

The chain uses TRBV10-1 and TRBJ1-1; maybe TRBD1 (5 bases). Germline CDR1 and CDR2: WNHNN and SYGVQD (reference sequence). The CDR3 spans 17 residues. V lost 2 bases and J 4 bases, leaving 20 bases between the germline ends. As DNA, the CDR3 is TGCGCCAGCAGTGAGCGGAGCCCTGGAGGGGTAGGCACTGAAGCTTTCTTT. Its protein product is CASSERSPGGVGTEAFF.

The chain couples TRBV9 to TRBJ2-3; 9 bases map to TRBD2. The CDR3 runs to 16 residues. Germline values: CDR1 SGDLS, CDR2 YYNGEE. Trimming at V came to 1 base and at J to 1 base, leaving 4 bases not matched to a gene. CDR3 nucleotide sequence: TGTGCCAGCAGCGTACGGTTAGCGGGGGGCACAGATACGCAGTATTTT. Amino acid sequence: CASSVRLAGGTDTQYF.

The V call is TRBV7-2, the J call TRBJ1-1, with no clear D. Germline loops: CDR1 SGHTA, CDR2 FQGNSA. V shed 3 bases and J shed 4 bases, with 12 bases lying between them. The CDR3 totals 14 residues. The CDR3 DNA sequence: TGTGCCAGCAGCTTCACAGTGCTGGGCACTGAAGCTTTCTTT. Its protein product is CASSFTVLGTEAFF.

The rearrangement joins TRBV5-1 to TRBJ2-1; D not certain. Trimming took 4 bases from V and 1 from J, leaving 9 bases between them. Germline V gene data show CDR1 as SGHRS and CDR2 as YFSETQ. The CDR3 extends over 14 amino acids. CDR3 protein: CASSRQGSYNEQFF. For the CDR3, the DNA is TGCGCCAGCAGCCGGCAAGGGTCCTACAATGAGCAGTTCTTC. Full variable domain (remainder filled in from reference TRBV5-1 and TRBJ2-1): KAGVTQTPRYLIKTRGQQVTLSCSPISGHRSVSWYQQTPGQGLQFLFEYFSETQRNKGNFPGRFSGRQFSNSRSEMNVSTLELGDSALYLCASSRQGSYNEQFFGPGTRLTVL.